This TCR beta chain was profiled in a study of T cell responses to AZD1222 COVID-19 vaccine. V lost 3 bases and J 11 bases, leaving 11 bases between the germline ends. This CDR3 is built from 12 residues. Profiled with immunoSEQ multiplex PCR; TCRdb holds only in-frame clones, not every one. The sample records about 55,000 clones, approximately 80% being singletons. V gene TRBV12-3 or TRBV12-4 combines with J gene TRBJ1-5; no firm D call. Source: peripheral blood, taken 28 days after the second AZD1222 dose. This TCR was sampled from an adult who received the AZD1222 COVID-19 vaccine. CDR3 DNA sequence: TGTGCCAGCAGTTTCGGGCCCTCAACCCAGCATTTT. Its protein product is CASSFGPSTQHF.